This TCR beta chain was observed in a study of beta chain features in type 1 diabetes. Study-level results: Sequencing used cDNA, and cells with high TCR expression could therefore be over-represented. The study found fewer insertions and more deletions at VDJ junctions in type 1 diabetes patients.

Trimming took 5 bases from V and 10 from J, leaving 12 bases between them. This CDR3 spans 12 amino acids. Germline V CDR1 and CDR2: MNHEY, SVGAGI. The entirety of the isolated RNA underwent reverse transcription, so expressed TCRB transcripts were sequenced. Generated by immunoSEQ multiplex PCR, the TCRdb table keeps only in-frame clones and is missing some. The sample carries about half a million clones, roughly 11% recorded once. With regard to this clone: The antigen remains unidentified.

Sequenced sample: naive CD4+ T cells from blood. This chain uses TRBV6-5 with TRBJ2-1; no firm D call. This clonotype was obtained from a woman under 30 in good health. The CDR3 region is CASSHQTSEQFF. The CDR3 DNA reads TGTGCCAGCAGTCACCAGACCAGCGAGCAGTTCTTC.